This TCR beta chain was identified in a study of blood T cells in healthy people across ages (dated by TCRdb to between 2014 and 2017). With respect to the entire study: Template switching captured roughly one uniquely barcoded TCR beta cDNA molecule per two T cells in model experiments. For two donors (one aged 18 to 30 and one aged 80 or older), the study analyzed two additional independent replicas of 1 million unique cDNA reads from the same blood draw. The study measured age-related changes in TCR beta repertoire diversity using deep sequencing normalized with unique cDNA molecular identifiers. To avoid experimental bias, donors of different ages were spread randomly across the sequencing lanes. Donors were grouped into four age groups: young (average approximately 16 years), middle-aged (under 40), aged (around 66) and long-lived (82).

This clonotype has more than one count but fewer than ten. Its binding antigen is unknown. No clone much larger than this one lies a single base away; base qualities are absent. Libraries came from 5' RACE. Sequencing was performed on an Illumina HiSeq 2500. A second PCR of about 7 to 12 cycles was run with a J-beta primer mix and a sample-barcoded 5' primer. A template-switch 5' adaptor carrying 12 random nucleotides introduced a unique molecular identifier onto each TCR beta cDNA molecule. Each sample yielded at least 3 million CDR3-containing paired-end reads. First-strand cDNA synthesis was performed from all RNA using the Mint cDNA synthesis kit, with priming by a TRBC-specific oligonucleotide. Following uracil-DNA glycosylase treatment, all cDNA underwent a first 18-cycle PCR with the universal primers M1SS and BC2_uni_R. The original methods were these. Each sample was normalized by randomly selecting 1 million high-quality reads, each carrying a distinct molecular identifier. Instead of being binned into consensus sequences, reads with shared molecular identifiers were discarded. MiTCR, with a Q25 quality threshold and the strictest error-elimination algorithm, was used for CDR3 identification, clonotype clustering and error correction. Lower-bound total TCR beta diversity was estimated with a nonparametric unseen species model using Euler transformation. TCRdb reworked the public reads: Q25 trimming with fastp, MiXCR clone assembly, productive beta chains retained. When rows share a CDR3 protein, they turn into one entry using the most common DNA and genes. The V and J calls were determined by TCRdb, not by the authors. For this sample the table gives roughly 1,500,000 distinct CDR3 sequences, of which 42% were detected only once. 7.9% of the sample is held by the ten biggest clonotypes.

Results the study describes overall, beyond this receptor: Because donor CMV infection status was unknown, age-related changes in expanded clonotypes were potentially confounded. Bulk unsorted PBMC profiling prevented conclusive comparison of naive and antigen-experienced compartments. Estimates of total diversity based on one million sequenced T cells were considered lower bounds and underestimates. As age increased, observed TCR beta diversity per million T cells dropped in a roughly linear way, and a significant reduction was already evident by age roughly 40. Observed TCR beta diversity correlated strongly with the percentage of naive T cells measured by flow cytometry. The long-lived group showed more naive CD4+ T cells, fewer expanded clones and increased TCR diversity than the aged group, suggesting age selection.

Reading from cysteine to phenylalanine, the CDR3 counts 15 amino acids. The only DNA kept is the CDR3, 45 bases in frame from the first base. Trimming leaves V shorter by 5 bases and J shorter by 10 bases, with the junction holding 8 bases beyond the gene matches. CDR1 is given as MDHEN and CDR2 as SYDVKM, both from the germline V gene. The donors were roughly 38 Caucasian individuals from Russia, aged roughly 6 to 100 years, who were systemically healthy. Around 9.8 milliliters of peripheral blood were collected from each donor into EDTA-treated Vacutainer tubes. Ficoll-Paque density-gradient centrifugation was used to isolate PBMCs, with at least 7 million per sample. Trizol reagent was used to extract total RNA from the PBMCs, yielding at least 6 micrograms per sample. For every donor, flow cytometry on a PBMC aliquot measured the percentage of naive CD45RAhigh/CD27high T cells.

Sequencing was performed on blood. The chain joins TRBV28 to TRBJ1-6, and 10 junction bases match TRBD1. The TCR sequence derives from a young woman in good health. This receptor has the CDR3 CASSPRQGAKSPLHF. The nucleotides read TGTGCCAGCAGTCCGAGACAGGGGGCAAAGTCACCCCTCCACTTT.